Listed below are T cell receptor beta chains from one sample, sequenced in a study of neoadjuvant anti-PD-1 for oral cavity cancer. TCRdb's copy holds only in-frame clones and misses some; the assay was immunoSEQ multiplex PCR. Of 15,000 or so clones listed, around two thirds are singletons. The sample consisted of PBMCs, taken before nivolumab (anti-PD-1) treatment. Receptors were obtained from a person between 35 and 79 years old with oral cavity squamous cell carcinoma. CDR3s include the opening cysteine and the closing phenylalanine or tryptophan. D genes are given only for firm matches. Expanded clones get a size class; other rows say once, few or many, or leave the size out.

CDR3 protein,CDR3 DNA,J gene,D gene,V gene,clone size
CASSLGTANSGGELFF,TGTGCCAGCAGTCTTGGGACAGCCAACTCGGGCGGGGAGCTGTTTTTT,TRBJ2-2,TRBD1,TRBV2,few
CASSSDRGGGYTF,TGTGCCAGCAGCTCGGACAGGGGGGGTGGCTACACCTTC,TRBJ1-2,TRBD1,TRBV13,.
CASSLAGGYSNEQFF,TGTGCCAGCAGCTTAGCGGGAGGGTACTCCAATGAGCAGTTCTTC,TRBJ2-1,TRBD2,TRBV5-4,.
CASGGQLSNIQYF,TGTGCTAGTGGAGGACAGCTAAGTAACATTCAGTACTTC,TRBJ2-4,.,TRBV12-5,.
CASSSSGYEQYF,.,TRBJ2-7,.,TRBV6-5,.
CAWSVRGPLNTEAFF,TGTGCCTGGAGTGTAAGGGGTCCCTTGAACACTGAAGCTTTCTTT,TRBJ1-1,.,TRBV30,few
CASSKMGTPTDTQYF,TGTGCCAGTAGTAAGATGGGGACTCCCACAGATACGCAGTATTTT,TRBJ2-3,.,TRBV19,few
CASSAGQERFYEQYF,TGTGCCAGCAGCGCAGGACAGGAACGTTTCTACGAGCAGTACTTC,TRBJ2-7,TRBD1,TRBV9,.
CASSLVAGASYEQYF,TGTGCCAGCAGCTTAGTAGCGGGGGCCTCCTACGAGCAGTACTTC,TRBJ2-7,TRBD2,TRBV11-2,.
CASSLAGQSGGANVLTF,TGCGCCAGCAGCTTGGCGGGACAGAGCGGTGGGGCCAACGTCCTGACTTTC,TRBJ2-6,TRBD1,TRBV5-1,.
CASSRSRGWGRVTEAFF,TGTGCCAGCAGCCGATCCCGGGGGTGGGGGAGAGTGACTGAAGCTTTCTTT,TRBJ1-1,.,TRBV7-8,.
CASSIGQPNQPQHF,TGTGCCAGTAGTATAGGACAACCGAATCAGCCCCAGCATTTT,TRBJ1-5,.,TRBV19,.
CATQTGYTEAFF,TGTGCCACCCAGACAGGGTACACTGAAGCTTTCTTT,TRBJ1-1,TRBD1,TRBV2,.
CASSSLRSGYTF,TGTGCCAGCAGCTCACTAAGGTCCGGCTACACCTTC,TRBJ1-2,.,TRBV13,.
CASSASGAGANVLTF,TGTGCCAGCAGCGCTTCAGGGGCTGGGGCCAACGTCCTGACTTTC,TRBJ2-6,.,TRBV6-1,once
CAISRETSLSYEQYF,TGTGCCATCAGCCGGGAGACTAGCCTCTCCTACGAGCAGTACTTC,TRBJ2-7,TRBD2,TRBV10-3,few
CASSLRNEETQYF,TGCGCCAGCAGCTTAAGGAACGAGGAGACCCAGTACTTC,TRBJ2-5,.,TRBV5-1,.
CASSRDGAGEQYF,TGTGCCAGCAGCCGGGACGGCGCAGGCGAGCAGTACTTC,TRBJ2-7,.,TRBV5-4,.
CASSHSGGAPGELFF,TGTGCCAGCAGCCATAGCGGGGGGGCCCCCGGGGAGCTGTTTTTT,TRBJ2-2,TRBD2,TRBV11-2,few
CASSLVMTEAFF,TGTGCCAGCAGTTTAGTTATGACTGAAGCTTTCTTT,TRBJ1-1,.,TRBV28,.
CASRSTLGRTNTEAFF,TGTGCCAGCAGATCCACCCTGGGACGGACGAACACTGAAGCTTTCTTT,TRBJ1-1,.,TRBV7-3,.
CASSIQTGRSTEAFF,TGTGCCAGCAGCATCCAGACAGGGAGGAGCACTGAAGCTTTCTTT,TRBJ1-1,TRBD1,TRBV13,.
CASSPRLRGGVETQYF,TGTGCCAGCAGCCCGCGTCTAAGGGGAGGGGTAGAGACCCAGTACTTC,TRBJ2-5,TRBD2,TRBV9,.
CASSLDGVPREQYF,TGCGCCAGCAGCTTGGATGGGGTTCCGCGCGAGCAGTACTTC,TRBJ2-7,.,TRBV5-1,.
CASSEGRAGGYGYTF,TGTGCCAGCAGTGAAGGTAGGGCCGGCGGGTATGGCTACACCTTC,TRBJ1-2,.,TRBV6-1,.
CASSDGILQHF,TGTGCCAGCAGTGACGGTATTCTCCAGCATTTT,TRBJ1-5,.,TRBV2,few
CASSQKGALAFF,TGCGCCAGCAGCCAAAAGGGGGCTTTGGCTTTCTTT,TRBJ1-1,TRBD1,TRBV4-1,few
CSAREATEAFF,TGCAGTGCTAGAGAAGCCACTGAAGCTTTCTTT,TRBJ1-1,.,TRBV20-1,once
CASSEDGGHSYEQYF,TGCGCCAGCAGTGAAGATGGGGGGCACTCCTACGAGCAGTACTTC,TRBJ2-7,.,TRBV10-1,.
CASAGTEAFF,TGTGCCAGCGCGGGCACTGAAGCTTTCTTT,TRBJ1-1,.,TRBV6-6,.
CASSSGQLRNEQFF,TGTGCCAGCAGCTCCGGACAGTTACGCAATGAGCAGTTCTTC,TRBJ2-1,.,TRBV7-7,.
CASHNAQTQYF,TGTGCCAGCCATAACGCCCAGACCCAGTACTTC,TRBJ2-5,.,TRBV6-5,.
CASSQTKQGDGTGELFF,TGTGCCAGCAGCCAGACTAAACAGGGGGATGGGACCGGGGAGCTGTTTTTT,TRBJ2-2,TRBD1,TRBV5-6,once
CASSDSKTPSVQYF,TGTGCCAGCAGTGACTCGAAAACCCCCTCGGTGCAGTATTTT,TRBJ2-3,.,TRBV6-4,once
CASISLQGKTEAFF,TGTGCCAGTATCTCGCTACAGGGGAAGACTGAAGCTTTCTTT,TRBJ1-1,TRBD1,TRBV6-1,.
CASSLWGGNTEAFF,TGTGCCAGCAGTTTATGGGGCGGTAACACTGAAGCTTTCTTT,TRBJ1-1,.,TRBV28,few
CASSLERGSSTDTQYF,TGCGCCAGCAGTTTGGAGCGGGGATCTAGCACAGATACGCAGTATTTT,TRBJ2-3,TRBD2,TRBV5-1,.
CASSGQLYQPQHF,TGTGCCAGCAGTGGACAGCTTTATCAGCCCCAGCATTTT,TRBJ1-5,.,TRBV28,.
CASSEAGGQADTQYF,TGTGCCAGCAGTGAAGCGGGGGGGCAGGCAGATACGCAGTATTTT,TRBJ2-3,.,TRBV2,.
CASSALGRGEAFF,TGTGCCAGCAGTGCCCTCGGCCGGGGTGAAGCTTTCTTT,TRBJ1-1,.,TRBV6-1,.
CAWSSGTFADTQYF,TGTGCCTGGAGTAGCGGGACTTTCGCAGATACGCAGTATTTT,TRBJ2-3,TRBD2,TRBV30,.
CASSVAPGPPNEQFF,TGTGCCAGCAGCGTAGCCCCCGGGCCCCCAAATGAGCAGTTCTTC,TRBJ2-1,.,TRBV9,.
CSVPTSGSPGELFF,TGCAGCGTTCCGACTAGCGGGAGTCCCGGGGAGCTGTTTTTT,TRBJ2-2,TRBD2,TRBV29-1,.
CATSRGTNTGELFF,TGTGCCACCAGCAGAGGGACGAACACCGGGGAGCTGTTTTTT,TRBJ2-2,.,TRBV15,.
CASSSLAGFYNEQFF,TGTGCCAGCAGTTCACTAGCGGGGTTCTACAATGAGCAGTTCTTC,TRBJ2-1,TRBD2,TRBV6-5,once
CASGLVSSGNTIYF,TGTGCCAGCGGCCTAGTCTCCTCTGGAAACACCATATATTTT,TRBJ1-3,.,TRBV6-5,few
CASSDPGGQGVYGYTF,TGTGCCAGCAGCGACCCTGGGGGGCAGGGGGTCTATGGCTACACCTTC,TRBJ1-2,TRBD1,TRBV7-9,.
CATSRAPGHSKNGELFF,TGTGCCACCAGCAGAGCCCCGGGACATTCTAAAAACGGGGAGCTGTTTTTT,TRBJ2-2,.,TRBV15,.
CASSRRGGVDAEAFF,TGTGCCAGCAGCCGTAGAGGGGGCGTGGACGCTGAAGCTTTCTTT,TRBJ1-1,TRBD1,TRBV5-4,.